What follows are 20 T cell receptor beta chains derived from one specimen sequenced in a study of T-cell memory formation after mild COVID-19. TCRdb reanalysed the 5' RACE reads using MiXCR and keeps one entry per CDR3 protein. This sample has some 330,000 distinct CDR3 sequences, with 20% to 25% found just once. The sequenced sample was PBMCs or a T cell subset sorted from them (not recorded which). These receptors all come from an adult woman who had mild COVID-19 (a few samples of this study predate the infection). Cell type and time point are not known.

The chain carries TRBV6-1 and TRBJ1-1, with D possibly being TRBD1 (5 bases). The ends were cut back, 9 bases at V and 2 bases at J, with 7 bases in the middle. CDR1 and CDR2 (germline): MNHNS, SASEGT. The CDR3 loop spans 11 amino acids. This CDR3 reads CASRDNTEAFF. The CDR3 DNA is TGTGCCAGTCGGGACAACACTGAAGCTTTCTTT.

The chain combines TRBV6-5 with TRBJ1-6; possibly TRBD1 for D (5 bases). V gave up 3 bases and J gave up 10 bases, with 10 bases separating them. CDR3 length equals 13 residues. Germline CDR1 is MNHEY and CDR2 is SVGAGI. In DNA form, the CDR3 reads TGTGCCAGCAGTTATGAAAGGGACTCACCCCTCCACTTT. It specifies CASSYERDSPLHF.

The chain couples TRBV12-3 or TRBV12-4 to TRBJ2-7; 7 bases align to TRBD1. The CDR3 contains 15 residues. The junction had 12 bases not matched to a gene; V was cut back by 6 bases and J by 4 bases. This chain's CDR3 is CASSSSFTGVYEQYF. The DNA of the CDR3 is TGTGCCAGCAGCTCCTCTTTTACAGGGGTATACGAGCAGTACTTC.

DNA for the CDR3: TGTGCCAGCGGACAGGGTTTTGGCTACACCTTC. Its protein is CASGQGFGYTF. V is TRBV7-2 and J is TRBJ1-2, with 8 bases lining up with TRBD1. V shed 8 bases, J shed 7 bases, and the junction held 3 bases outside the gene matches. Germline assignment: CDR1 SGHTA and CDR2 FQGNSA. The CDR3 sequence is 11 residues long.

This clonotype showed up just a few times. The rearrangement links TRBV11-3 to TRBJ2-1; D is ambiguous. CDR3 size: 15 residues. Germline V gene lookup returns CDR1 SGHNT and CDR2 YENEEA. Trimming stripped 5 bases from V and 7 bases from J, with 18 bases between. CDR3 region: CASSPPGPLGNEQFF. CDR3 coding DNA: TGTGCCAGCAGCCCACCCGGACCTCTAGGGAATGAGCAGTTCTTC.

Points on this clonotype: A much larger clone sits a single nucleotide away, making a read error possible. The chain combines TRBV7-9 with TRBJ1-6; maybe TRBD1 (5 bases). The CDR3 runs 15 residues. CDR1 SEHNR and CDR2 FQNEAQ come from the germline V gene (reference sequence). Trimming left V 5 bases short and J 7 bases short, with 15 bases between. CDR3 bases: TGTGCCAGCAGCCCTGGGAAAGGGGCGAATTCACCCCTCCACTTT. Translating gives CASSPGKGANSPLHF.

The gene calls are TRBV20-1 and TRBJ2-4; D remains unclear. The CDR3 runs 12 residues. From germline, CDR1 is DFQATT and CDR2 SNEGSKA (reference sequence). The V and J ends lost 0 bases and 12 bases respectively, with 12 bases between them. DNA of the CDR3: TGCAGTGCTAGAGATCTCCGGGTTACTCAGTACTTC. This encodes CSARDLRVTQYF.

The chain links TRBV27 to TRBJ1-1, with 11 bases that match TRBD1. Looked up from germline, CDR1 is MNHEY and CDR2 is SMNVEV (reference sequence). CDR3 length equals 15 residues. With V trimmed by 8 bases and J by 3 bases, 8 bases remained unmatched. CDR3 amino acids: CASRIRTGGYTEAFF. DNA of the CDR3: TGTGCCAGCCGGATAAGGACAGGGGGCTACACTGAAGCTTTCTTT.

This clonotype was observed a handful of times. This chain links TRBV27 with TRBJ2-5; D is unclear. The germline V gene encodes CDR1 MNHEY and CDR2 SMNVEV (reference sequence). V was pared by 3 bases and J by 5 bases, with 10 bases between. The CDR3 sequence is 13 residues long. CDR3 DNA sequence: TGTGCCAGCAGTTTGGCACGCTTGGAGACCCAGTACTTC. This translates into CASSLARLETQYF.

In this sample, this clonotype turned up a few times. The J gene is TRBJ2-3, the V gene TRBV19; TRBD1 matches at 12 bases. This CDR3 has 16 amino acids. Germline V lookup: CDR1 LNHDA, CDR2 SQIVND (reference sequence). With 7 bases clipped from V and 8 bases from J, the junction kept 13 bases outside the gene matches. In DNA form, the CDR3 reads TGTGCCAGTAATTCGCGGGGACAGGGGGCGCGAGGTACGCAGTATTTT. As protein: CASNSRGQGARGTQYF.

The chain links TRBV5-4 to TRBJ1-3; D is unclear. This CDR3 has 16 amino acids. Trimming shortened V by 0 bases and J by 0 bases, and 10 bases separated the two germline ends. Germline V CDR1 and CDR2: SGHNT, YYREEE (reference sequence). CDR3 DNA: TGTGCCAGCAGCTTGGGATCAGGCCCCTCTGGAAACACCATATATTTT. Its protein is CASSLGSGPSGNTIYF.

J is TRBJ2-1 and V is TRBV7-6, with 7 bases aligning to TRBD2. Germline V CDR1 and CDR2: SGHVS, FNYEAQ. V lost 3 bases to trimming and J lost 0 bases; unmatched junction nucleotides: 5. This CDR3 has 16 residues. The CDR3 loop is CASSFGGMSSYNEQFF. The CDR3, as DNA: TGTGCCAGCAGCTTCGGGGGGATGAGCTCCTACAATGAGCAGTTCTTC.

This chain connects TRBV11-2 to TRBJ1-2; possible D gene TRBD1, 6 bases. The CDR3 is 15 amino acids. Trimming took off 2 bases at V and 5 bases at J, with 15 bases between the two ends. Germline CDR1 reads SGHAT; CDR2 reads FQNNGV. CDR3 in DNA: TGTGCCAGCAGCTTAAATACAGGGCGGGGATATGGCTACACCTTC. Protein: CASSLNTGRGYGYTF.

This chain links TRBV12-3 or TRBV12-4 with TRBJ2-3; D tentatively reads TRBD1 or TRBD2 (5 bases each). The CDR3 sequence is 15 residues long. V was pared by 5 bases and J by 6 bases, with 18 bases between. CDR3 amino acids: CASSPSGTSSDTQYF. As DNA, the CDR3 is TGTGCCAGCAGTCCCTCCGGGACCAGCAGCGATACGCAGTATTTT.

This clonotype turned up a few times. The chain is built from TRBV20-1 and TRBJ2-3; possibly TRBD1 or TRBD2 for D (5 bases each). Trimming cost V 3 bases and J 4 bases, with 17 bases left between them. This CDR3 is built from 15 residues. CDR1 DFQATT and CDR2 SNEGSKA come from the germline V gene (reference sequence). The CDR3 sequence is CSARRGPTRADTQYF. The CDR3 DNA reads as TGCAGTGCTAGGAGGGGCCCAACTAGGGCAGATACGCAGTATTTT.

This clonotype has ten or more counts. The CDR3 loop is CASSPLGGDSNQPQHF. The CDR3, as DNA: TGTGCCAGCAGCCCCTTAGGTGGGGATAGCAATCAGCCCCAGCATTTT. The rearrangement links TRBV5-5 to TRBJ1-5; unclear D gene. The CDR3 has 16 amino acids. V dropped 4 bases and J dropped 0 bases, with 14 bases sitting between them. In germline, CDR1 is SGHKS, CDR2 YYEKEE (reference sequence).

The chain joins TRBV18 to TRBJ1-6; 7 bases align to TRBD1. The CDR3 runs 14 residues. V shed 1 base and J 9 bases; nucleotides not matched to a gene: 3. Germline V gene data show CDR1 as KGHSH and CDR2 as LQKENI. CDR3 in DNA: TGTGCCAGCTCACCACAGGGGGCCGGTTCACCCCTCCACTTT. Its protein product is CASSPQGAGSPLHF.

This clonotype was seen a handful of times. The chain combines TRBV5-1 with TRBJ1-2, with 9 positions matching TRBD1. After removal of 2 bases from V and 4 bases from J, the junction contained 3 bases not matched to a gene. Germline CDR1 reads SGHRS; CDR2 reads YFSETQ. CDR3 length: 14 amino acids. As DNA, the CDR3 is TGCGCCAGCAGCTTCCGGGACAGGGCCTATGGCTACACCTTC. Translation gives CASSFRDRAYGYTF.

V is TRBV4-3 and J is TRBJ1-2; D might be TRBD1 (6 bases). From germline, CDR1 is LGHNA and CDR2 YSLEER. V was trimmed by 0 bases and J by 8 bases, leaving 22 bases between them. The CDR3 is 17 amino acids. CDR3 in DNA: TGCGCCAGCAGCCAAGATCTGGGGGGCCTAGTTGGTTGGGGCTACACCTTC. Translation gives CASSQDLGGLVGWGYTF.

V gene TRBV4-1 combines with J gene TRBJ2-5; D tentatively reads TRBD1 or TRBD2 (5 bases each). Deletions cut 4 bases from V and 7 bases from J, with 10 bases between. This CDR3 is built from 12 residues. Germline-derived CDR1 and CDR2 are MGHRA and YSYEKL. The CDR3 reads CASSPRGVTQYF. CDR3 nucleotide sequence: TGCGCCAGCAGCCCCAGAGGGGTGACCCAGTACTTC.